Reported below is one TCR beta chain. Its specificity is not known. This sample is drawn from a study of lung T cells in sarcoidosis with Löfgren's syndrome. Study-wide points: Multiple Löfgren's syndrome patients reportedly shared TRAV12-1 and TRBV2 CDR3 motifs. The most expanded V genes in Löfgren's patients were reportedly TRAV12-1 and TRBV2.

V lost 1 base and J 5 bases, leaving 11 bases between the germline ends. Germline assignment: CDR1 SEHNR and CDR2 FQNEAQ (reference sequence). This CDR3 spans 14 amino acids. TCRdb ran MiXCR on the reads and lists one entry per CDR3 protein. The table records around 60,000 distinct CDR3 sequences, 21% of them present only once. Sequenced: CD4+ T cells from PBMCs. The chain recombines TRBV7-9 with TRBJ1-2; possibly TRBD1 for D (5 bases). This clonotype was sampled from a human donor with sarcoidosis (Löfgren's syndrome or another form), or a control subject (not recorded which). In DNA, the CDR3 is TGTGCCAGCAGCTTAGGGGACCTTCCTTATGGCTACACCTTC. Translating it yields CASSLGDLPYGYTF.